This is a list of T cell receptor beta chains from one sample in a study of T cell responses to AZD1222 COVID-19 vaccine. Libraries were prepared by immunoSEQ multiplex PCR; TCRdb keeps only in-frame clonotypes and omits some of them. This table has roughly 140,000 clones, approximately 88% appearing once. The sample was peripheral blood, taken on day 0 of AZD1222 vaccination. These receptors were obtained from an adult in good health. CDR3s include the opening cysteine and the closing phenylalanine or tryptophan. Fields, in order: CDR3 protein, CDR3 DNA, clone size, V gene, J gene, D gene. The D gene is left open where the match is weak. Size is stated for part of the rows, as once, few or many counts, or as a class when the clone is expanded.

CDR3 protein: CASSEQGLRNSPLHF
CDR3 DNA: TGTGCCAGCAGCGAACAGGGGTTAAGGAATTCACCCCTCCACTTT
clone size: NA
V gene: TRBV9
J gene: TRBJ1-6
D gene: TRBD1

CDR3 protein: CASSPAGTQGGELFF
CDR3 DNA: TGTGCCAGCAGCCCGGCGGGCACGCAGGGCGGGGAGCTGTTTTTT
clone size: NA
V gene: TRBV7-3
J gene: TRBJ2-2
D gene: NA

CDR3 protein: CASSSPPSGGETQYF
CDR3 DNA: TGTGCCAGCAGCTCCCCTCCTAGCGGAGGAGAGACCCAGTACTTC
clone size: NA
V gene: TRBV13
J gene: TRBJ2-5
D gene: TRBD2

CDR3 protein: CASRYSNQPQHF
CDR3 DNA: TGTGCCAGCAGGTATAGCAATCAGCCCCAGCATTTT
clone size: NA
V gene: TRBV12-3/TRBV12-4
J gene: TRBJ1-5
D gene: NA

CDR3 protein: CASSEDSQETQYF
CDR3 DNA: TGTGCCAGCAGTGAAGACAGCCAAGAGACCCAGTACTTC
clone size: NA
V gene: TRBV6-4
J gene: TRBJ2-5
D gene: NA

CDR3 protein: CASSDTDTQYF
CDR3 DNA: TGTGCCAGCAGCGACACAGATACGCAGTATTTT
clone size: NA
V gene: TRBV7-9
J gene: TRBJ2-3
D gene: NA

CDR3 protein: CASSDYSYNTIYF
CDR3 DNA: TGTGCCAGCAGTGATTACAGTTATAACACCATATATTTT
clone size: NA
V gene: TRBV6-1
J gene: TRBJ1-3
D gene: NA

CDR3 protein: CASSFGTGVATDTQYF
CDR3 DNA: TGTGCCAGCAGCTTTGGGACAGGGGTGGCCACAGATACGCAGTATTTT
clone size: NA
V gene: TRBV7-2
J gene: TRBJ2-3
D gene: TRBD1

CDR3 protein: CASSLRQAFDTQYF
CDR3 DNA: TGTGCCAGCAGTTTGAGGCAGGCCTTCGATACGCAGTATTTT
clone size: NA
V gene: TRBV27
J gene: TRBJ2-3
D gene: NA

CDR3 protein: CASSRPMVGQYF
CDR3 DNA: TGTGCCAGCAGCCGCCCGATGGTGGGGCAGTACTTC
clone size: NA
V gene: TRBV28
J gene: TRBJ2-7
D gene: NA

CDR3 protein: CASSLTGTYEQYF
CDR3 DNA: TGTGCCAGCAGCCTTACCGGGACCTACGAGCAGTACTTC
clone size: NA
V gene: TRBV7-8
J gene: TRBJ2-7
D gene: NA

CDR3 protein: CASTHREFNYGYTF
CDR3 DNA: TGTGCCAGCACCCACAGGGAGTTTAACTATGGCTACACCTTC
clone size: NA
V gene: TRBV5-8
J gene: TRBJ1-2
D gene: NA

CDR3 protein: CASSLVERGSNEQFF
CDR3 DNA: TGTGCCAGCAGCTTAGTTGAGCGCGGGAGTAATGAGCAGTTCTTC
clone size: NA
V gene: TRBV7-9
J gene: TRBJ2-1
D gene: TRBD2

CDR3 protein: CAWGRSYGYTF
CDR3 DNA: TGTGCCTGGGGACGGAGTTATGGCTACACCTTC
clone size: NA
V gene: TRBV30
J gene: TRBJ1-2
D gene: NA

CDR3 protein: CASSVVASNTEAFF
CDR3 DNA: TGTGCCAGCAGCGTAGTGGCCTCGAACACTGAAGCTTTCTTT
clone size: once
V gene: TRBV9
J gene: TRBJ1-1
D gene: NA

CDR3 protein: CASSSLRSANTGELFF
CDR3 DNA: TGTGCCAGCAGCTCCCTGAGAAGCGCGAACACCGGGGAGCTGTTTTTT
clone size: NA
V gene: TRBV11-3
J gene: TRBJ2-2
D gene: NA

CDR3 protein: CASSADRGGANVLTF
CDR3 DNA: TGTGCCAGCAGTGCCGACAGGGGTGGGGCCAACGTCCTGACTTTC
clone size: NA
V gene: TRBV27
J gene: TRBJ2-6
D gene: TRBD1

CDR3 protein: CATRQGRGSGANVLTF
CDR3 DNA: TGTGCCACTCGACAGGGACGAGGCTCTGGGGCCAACGTCCTGACTTTC
clone size: NA
V gene: TRBV19
J gene: TRBJ2-6
D gene: TRBD1

CDR3 protein: CASSLVSRSGELFF
CDR3 DNA: TGTGCCAGCAGCTTAGTTTCCCGATCCGGGGAGCTGTTTTTT
clone size: NA
V gene: TRBV11-1
J gene: TRBJ2-2
D gene: NA

CDR3 protein: CASSRDRGTEAFF
CDR3 DNA: TGTGCCAGCAGCCGTGACAGGGGCACTGAAGCTTTCTTT
clone size: NA
V gene: TRBV11-3
J gene: TRBJ1-1
D gene: TRBD1

CDR3 protein: CASSEGASGIGYEQYF
CDR3 DNA: TGTGCCAGCAGTGAAGGGGCTAGCGGGATAGGCTACGAGCAGTACTTC
clone size: NA
V gene: TRBV6-1
J gene: TRBJ2-7
D gene: TRBD2

CDR3 protein: CASSSPLGYEQYF
CDR3 DNA: TGTGCCAGCAGCTCTCCACTCGGTTACGAGCAGTACTTC
clone size: NA
V gene: TRBV7-9
J gene: TRBJ2-7
D gene: NA